This T cell receptor (beta chain) came from a study of cytomegalovirus exposure and HLA in healthy donors. Broader study findings: More clonal expansion characterized HLA-associated TCR beta chains than equally common others in a later analysis.

Comments on this clone: The antigen is not known.

The PCR contained 60 Vbeta and 13 Jbeta primers. The method was immunoSEQ multiplex PCR; TCRdb's version includes in-frame clones alone and lacks a portion of them. The top ten clones hold about 1.2% of a sample with 90,000 to 120,000 clones, roughly 82% of them seen once. V was shortened by 7 bases and J by 4 bases, with 8 bases between the two germline ends. This CDR3 region has 13 residues. The germline CDR1 and CDR2 sequences are SNHLY and FYNNEI. The clonotype comes from a woman under 30 in good health and CMV-seronegative. The sample taken for sequencing was PBMCs. This chain links TRBV2 with TRBJ1-6; no firm D call. Written as DNA, the CDR3 is TGTGCCAGCACGGCGAGGTATAATTCACCCCTCCACTTT. Translation gives CASTARYNSPLHF.